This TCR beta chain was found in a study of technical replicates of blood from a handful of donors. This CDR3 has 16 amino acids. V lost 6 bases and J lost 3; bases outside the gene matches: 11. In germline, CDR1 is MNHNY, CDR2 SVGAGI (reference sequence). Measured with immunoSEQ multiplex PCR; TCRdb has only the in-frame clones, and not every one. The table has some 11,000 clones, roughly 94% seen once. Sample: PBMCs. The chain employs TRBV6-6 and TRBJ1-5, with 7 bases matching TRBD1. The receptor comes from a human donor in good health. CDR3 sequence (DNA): TGTGCCAGCAGGGAAATCGGGACAGCTAACAATCAGCCCCAGCATTTT. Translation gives CASREIGTANNQPQHF.